Each of the 19 T cell receptor beta chains below was sequenced from the same sample in a study of identifying expanded T cells in peripheral blood. Sequenced by immunoSEQ multiplex PCR; TCRdb stores in-frame clones only, minus some. The sample holds about 130,000 clones, roughly 90% seen once. Material: blood. These receptor sequences come from a person between 18 and 70 years old in good health.

This chain links TRBV2 with TRBJ1-1, with 8 bases identical to TRBD1. This CDR3 comprises 16 residues. Trimming at V came to 6 bases and at J to 4 bases, leaving 13 bases not matched to a gene. The V gene's germline CDR1 is SNHLY and CDR2 FYNNEI. The CDR3 loop is CASRTKLAQGATEAFF. CDR3 bases: TGTGCCAGCAGAACGAAATTGGCTCAGGGGGCCACTGAAGCTTTCTTT.

V gene TRBV5-1 combines with J gene TRBJ2-7; 12 bases agree with TRBD1. Trimming took 3 bases from V and 6 from J; bases not matched to a gene: 4. This CDR3 spans 14 amino acids. Germline V gene lookup returns CDR1 SGHRS and CDR2 YFSETQ. The CDR3 DNA is TGCGCCAGCAGCTACGGGACAGGGGGCGTCGAGCAGTACTTC. Translation: CASSYGTGGVEQYF.

The rearrangement uses TRBV19 and TRBJ1-2; no firm D call. The V gene's germline CDR1 is LNHDA and CDR2 SQIVND (reference sequence). CDR3 length: 14 amino acids. Trimming took off 1 base at V and 8 bases at J, with 14 bases between the two ends. For the CDR3, the DNA is TGTGCCAGTAGTATAGGTACGCTCGTCGAGGGCTACACCTTC. It translates to CASSIGTLVEGYTF.

The chain employs TRBV15 and TRBJ1-5; perhaps TRBD1 as D (6 bases). The CDR3 is 13 amino acids. Trimming cost V 4 bases and J 4 bases, with 8 bases left between them. Germline loops: CDR1 LNHNV, CDR2 YYDKDF (reference sequence). DNA of the CDR3: TGTGCCACCAGCACCAGGGGAAATCAGCCCCAGCATTTT. Protein product: CATSTRGNQPQHF. The full variable domain, with the rest looked up from reference TRBV15 and TRBJ1-5, is DAMVIQNPRYQVTQFGKPVTLSCSQTLNHNVMYWYQQKSSQAPKLLFHYYDKDFNNEADTPDNFQSRRPNTSFCFLDIRSPGLGDTAMYLCATSTRGNQPQHFGDGTRLSIL.

The chain has TRBV10-2 and TRBJ2-1; no clear D. V was trimmed by 4 bases and J by 3 bases, leaving 10 bases between them. Germline V gene sequence: CDR1 WSHSY, CDR2 SAAADI. CDR3 length: 14 residues. In DNA, the CDR3 is TGCGCCAGCAGTGGGAACTCACACTACAATGAGCAGTTCTTC. It encodes CASSGNSHYNEQFF.

This clone was found a few times. V and J are TRBV4-1 and TRBJ1-2; TRBD1 matches 10 bases. The V and J ends lost 0 bases and 8 bases, in that order; junction bases with no gene match: 9. CDR3 size: 16 residues. CDR1 MGHRA and CDR2 YSYEKL come from the germline V gene. The CDR3 loop reads CASSQEFGQGEWGYTF. The CDR3 DNA is TGCGCCAGCAGCCAAGAGTTCGGACAGGGGGAGTGGGGCTACACCTTC.

This clone has only a few counts. The J gene is TRBJ2-5, the V gene TRBV7-8; D possibly corresponds to TRBD1 (5 bases). With 5 bases removed from V and 2 bases from J, the gap between germline ends came to 12 bases. Germline CDR1 is SGHVS and CDR2 is FQNEAQ. The CDR3 sequence is 14 residues long. This CDR3 is CASSPSQGQETQYF. The CDR3 bases are TGTGCCAGCAGCCCGTCCCAGGGTCAAGAGACCCAGTACTTC.

J is TRBJ2-3 and V is TRBV4-1; perhaps D is TRBD1 or TRBD2 (5 bases each). CDR1 is MGHRA and CDR2 is YSYEKL in the germline V gene. V dropped 2 bases and J dropped 1 base, with 31 bases sitting between them. CDR3 length: 22 amino acids. The CDR3 sequence is CASSQSPRSRAGSARGTDTQYF. CDR3 in DNA: TGCGCCAGCAGCCAATCCCCGCGGAGCAGGGCAGGGAGCGCTAGAGGCACAGATACGCAGTATTTT.

The genes are TRBV5-1 and TRBJ2-3, with D tentatively TRBD1 or TRBD2 (5 bases each). The CDR3 has 15 amino acids. Germline values: CDR1 SGHRS, CDR2 YFSETQ. The V end lost 6 bases, the J end lost 9 bases, and 23 bases lay between the germline ends. CDR3 sequence: CASNTGPSQAGTQYF. DNA for the CDR3: TGCGCCAGCAACACGGGGCCCTCACAGGCCGGAACGCAGTATTTT.

The chain couples TRBV2 to TRBJ1-5; D gene ambiguous. The germline CDR1 and CDR2 sequences are SNHLY and FYNNEI. The V end lost 4 bases, the J end lost 9 bases, and 7 bases lay between the germline ends. This CDR3 is 11 amino acids long. DNA for the CDR3: TGTGCCAGCAGTGTAGAGGGGCCCCAGCATTTT. This translates into CASSVEGPQHF.

The V gene is TRBV5-4, the J gene TRBJ2-5; D is unresolved. CDR1 and CDR2 (germline): SGHNT, YYREEE (reference sequence). CDR3 length: 15 residues. Trimming pared 0 bases from V and 2 bases from J, leaving 11 bases between. This CDR3 reads CASSLASGSQETQYF. Here the CDR3 DNA reads TGTGCCAGCAGCTTGGCCTCTGGCAGTCAAGAGACCCAGTACTTC.

V is TRBV5-6 and J is TRBJ2-3; 11 nucleotides line up with TRBD2. The CDR3 runs 16 residues. Germline lookup yields CDR1 SGHDT and CDR2 YYEEEE. V shed 4 bases, J shed 6 bases, and the junction held 10 bases outside the gene matches. CDR3 coding DNA: TGTGCCAGCAGCCCCAGACTAGCGGGGTTCATTGATACGCAGTATTTT. Amino acids: CASSPRLAGFIDTQYF.

The chain joins TRBV12-5 to TRBJ2-1, with D hard to call. Germline values: CDR1 LGHNT, CDR2 FRNRAP. With 3 bases removed from V and 3 bases from J, the gap between germline ends came to 3 bases. CDR3 length: 12 amino acids. The CDR3 here is CASGFSYNEQFF. The CDR3 DNA reads as TGTGCTAGTGGTTTCAGCTACAATGAGCAGTTCTTC.

This clone was seen a single time. CDR3 protein: CASSSTSSPSNQPQHF. The CDR3 DNA is TGTGCCAGCAGTTCCACCTCCAGCCCTAGCAATCAGCCCCAGCATTTT. The rearrangement joins TRBV27 to TRBJ1-5; no firm D call. Per the germline V gene, CDR1 is MNHEY and CDR2 is SMNVEV (reference sequence). Trimming took off 4 bases at V and 0 bases at J, with 13 bases between the two ends. This CDR3 has 16 amino acids.

This chain links TRBV19 with TRBJ1-2; tentative D call: TRBD1 (5 bases). CDR3 length: 12 residues. V shed 4 bases and J shed 8 bases, with 11 bases lying between them. Germline V gene lookup returns CDR1 LNHDA and CDR2 SQIVND (reference sequence). CDR3 residues: CASSNQGEGYTF. The CDR3 nucleotides read TGTGCCAGTAGTAACCAGGGAGAGGGCTACACCTTC. The complete variable domain, with remaining parts taken from reference TRBV19 and TRBJ1-2, reads DGGITQSPKYLFRKEGQNVTLSCEQNLNHDAMYWYRQDPGQGLRLIYYSQIVNDFQKGDIAEGYSVSREKKESFPLTVTSAQKNPTAFYLCASSNQGEGYTFGSGTRLTVV.

The CDR3 loop is CASSPGDRGRETQYF. The DNA of the CDR3 is TGTGCCAGCTCACCAGGGGACAGGGGGCGAGAGACCCAGTACTTC. The rearrangement links TRBV18 to TRBJ2-5, with 12 bases fitting TRBD1. Germline lookup yields CDR1 KGHSH and CDR2 LQKENI. Losses at the gene ends were 2 bases for V and 4 bases for J; bases not matched to a gene: 2. The length of the CDR3 is 15 residues.

This clone has just a few counts. The rearrangement links TRBV6-4 to TRBJ1-1; weak D call: TRBD1 (6 bases). The CDR3 covers 14 residues. In germline, CDR1 is MRHNA, CDR2 SNTAGT. The germline V and J ends were trimmed by 6 bases and 2 bases, with 13 bases remaining between them. The CDR3 is CASRETTGNTEAFF. Here the CDR3 DNA reads TGTGCCAGCAGGGAGACGACAGGTAACACTGAAGCTTTCTTT.

V is TRBV7-2 and J is TRBJ2-2; D could derive from TRBD1 or TRBD2 (6 bases each). Germline CDR1 SGHTA, CDR2 FQGNSA. This CDR3 region has 14 residues. V was trimmed by 1 base and J by 6 bases, leaving 9 bases between them. The CDR3 DNA is TGTGCCAGCAGCTTAGGGAGGGGGTCCGGGGAGCTGTTTTTT. Translated, it gives CASSLGRGSGELFF.

This clone has only one observation. The V and J genes are TRBV7-9 and TRBJ1-3; D uncertain. Looked up from germline, CDR1 is SEHNR and CDR2 is FQNEAQ (reference sequence). V shed 1 base and J shed 0 bases, with 10 bases lying between them. The CDR3 runs to 16 residues. CDR3 bases: TGTGCCAGCAGCTTAGGGTACAGCCACTCTGGAAACACCATATATTTT. The encoded protein is CASSLGYSHSGNTIYF.